The 19 T cell receptor beta chains given below trace back to one sample, sequenced in a study of T cell changes during pregnancy in multiple sclerosis. Sequencing used immunoSEQ multiplex PCR; TCRdb keeps in-frame clones, though not all of them. The data contain over 55,000 clones, around 93% of them seen just once; the ten biggest clones take up roughly 1.8%. This specimen was peripheral blood, taken after pregnancy. All receptors derive from a female donor with multiple sclerosis, enrolled in a pregnancy study.

The gene calls are TRBV6-1 and TRBJ1-1; D call uncertain. Trimming took off 4 bases at V and 4 bases at J, with 16 bases between the two ends. Germline values: CDR1 MNHNS, CDR2 SASEGT. CDR3 length: 15 residues. The CDR3 DNA sequence: TGTGCCAGCAGTGCGAGGATAGGCGCGATCACTGAAGCTTTCTTT. Its protein product is CASSARIGAITEAFF.

The chain carries TRBV4-2 and TRBJ1-2; perhaps TRBD1 as D (5 bases). The CDR3 consists of 15 residues. Trimming removed 0 bases at V and 4 bases at J, with 12 bases between. In germline, CDR1 is LGHNA, CDR2 YNFKEQ. CDR3 in DNA: TGTGCCAGCAGCCAAGAGACGTCAGGGCCCTATGGCTACACCTTC. This sequence encodes CASSQETSGPYGYTF.

The rearrangement joins TRBV28 to TRBJ2-7; the D is unclear. This CDR3 comprises 14 residues. Trimming removed 2 bases from V and 7 bases from J, with 15 bases in between. Germline assignment: CDR1 MDHEN and CDR2 SYDVKM. The CDR3 loop is CASSLPNMVWEQYF. The CDR3 DNA reads TGTGCCAGCAGTTTACCCAACATGGTCTGGGAGCAGTACTTC.

The chain links TRBV9 to TRBJ2-5; 13 bases are a match to TRBD2. Germline values: CDR1 SGDLS, CDR2 YYNGEE. This CDR3 spans 17 amino acids. With V trimmed by 0 bases and J by 5 bases, 7 bases remained unmatched. CDR3 nucleotides: TGTGCCAGCAGCGTAGGGGGACTAGCGGGATTCTTTGAGACCCAGTACTTC. Translating gives CASSVGGLAGFFETQYF.

The chain recombines TRBV9 with TRBJ2-2, with 9 positions matching TRBD2. There are 16 residues in the CDR3. Germline V gene sequence: CDR1 SGDLS, CDR2 YYNGEE. V shed 4 bases and J 1 base; nucleotides not matched to a gene: 5. The CDR3 sequence: CASSLSGSRNTGELFF. CDR3 sequence (DNA): TGTGCCAGCAGCCTTAGCGGGAGCCGGAACACCGGGGAGCTGTTTTTT.

V is TRBV11-2 and J is TRBJ2-7, with D possibly matching TRBD1 (6 bases). With 3 bases removed from V and 4 bases from J, the gap between germline ends came to 10 bases. Looked up from germline, CDR1 is SGHAT and CDR2 is FQNNGV. This CDR3 has 13 amino acids. CDR3: CASSFGQNYEQYF. CDR3 sequence (DNA): TGTGCCAGCAGCTTTGGACAGAATTACGAGCAGTACTTC.

The chain uses TRBV2 and TRBJ1-1; D is perhaps TRBD1 (5 bases). CDR1 is SNHLY, CDR2 FYNNEI, per germline. V lost 0 bases and J lost 1, with 12 bases in between. There are 16 residues in the CDR3. The DNA for the CDR3 is TGTGCCAGCAGTGAAGCTAGGACACGAGAGAACACTGAAGCTTTCTTT. It translates to CASSEARTRENTEAFF.

A single count supports this clone. The chain recombines TRBV5-6 with TRBJ2-7; D is unclear. CDR3 length: 11 residues. CDR1 is SGHDT and CDR2 is YYEEEE in the germline V gene. Trimming left V 6 bases short and J 7 bases short, with 11 bases between. CDR3 bases: TGTGCCAGCACCTCGGGTGGGGAGCAGTACTTC. This sequence encodes CASTSGGEQYF.

The rearrangement links TRBV5-6 to TRBJ2-2; 7 bases are shared with TRBD1. V gave up 5 bases and J gave up 2 bases; unmatched junction bases: 9. Germline-derived CDR1 and CDR2 are SGHDT and YYEEEE. CDR3 length equals 16 residues. The CDR3 loop is CASRINRGTNTGELFF. CDR3 DNA: TGTGCCAGCAGAATCAACAGGGGAACAAACACCGGGGAGCTGTTTTTT. Filled out from reference TRBV5-6 and TRBJ2-2, the complete variable domain reads DAGVTQSPTHLIKTRGQQVTLRCSPKSGHDTVSWYQQALGQGPQFIFQYYEEEERQRGNFPDRFSGHQFPNYSSELNVNALLLGDSALYLCASRINRGTNTGELFFGEGSRLTVL.

This clone is labeled as large. The chain joins TRBV6-4 to TRBJ2-2, with TRBD2 matching 11 bases. Trimming cost V 2 bases and J 1 base; bases outside gene matches: 0. Germline V gene sequence: CDR1 MRHNA, CDR2 SNTAGT. The CDR3 extends over 16 amino acids. The CDR3 sequence is CASSDGTSGNTGELFF. Written as DNA, the CDR3 is TGTGCCAGCAGTGACGGGACTAGCGGGAACACCGGGGAGCTGTTTTTT.

The chain links TRBV19 to TRBJ1-5; TRBD1 agrees at 9 bases. CDR1 LNHDA and CDR2 SQIVND come from the germline V gene (reference sequence). With V trimmed by 6 bases and J by 5 bases, 2 bases remained unmatched. The CDR3 sequence is 13 residues long. The DNA of the CDR3 is TGTGCCAGTAGCGACAGGGGGGATCAGCCCCAGCATTTT. Amino acid sequence: CASSDRGDQPQHF.

This clone was seen a few times. The chain recombines TRBV7-9 with TRBJ2-1; 9 bases match TRBD2. Per germline, CDR1 SEHNR and CDR2 FQNEAQ (reference sequence). This CDR3 spans 15 amino acids. The V segment lost 5 bases and the J segment 1 base; nucleotides outside the gene matches: 3. The CDR3 DNA reads TGTGCCAGCAGCCCCGGACTAGCGTCCTACAATGAGCAGTTCTTC. It yields the protein CASSPGLASYNEQFF.

The chain links TRBV11-3 to TRBJ2-7; D ambiguous. The germline CDR1 and CDR2 sequences are SGHNT and YENEEA. The CDR3 sequence is 13 residues long. Trimming took 3 bases from V and 6 from J, leaving 12 bases between them. CDR3 sequence: CASSFSPTGEQYF. In DNA form, the CDR3 reads TGTGCCAGCAGCTTTTCGCCCACGGGCGAGCAGTACTTC.

The V and J genes are TRBV28 and TRBJ2-7, with 8 nucleotides matching TRBD1. Unmatched junction bases numbered 10, after V lost 6 bases and J lost 3 bases. Germline V lookup: CDR1 MDHEN, CDR2 SYDVKM. The CDR3 has 15 residues. The CDR3 sequence: CASSSPGQENYEQYF. The CDR3 DNA reads as TGTGCCAGCAGCTCCCCGGGACAGGAAAACTACGAGCAGTACTTC.

This clone turned up a few times. Distinct nucleotide sequences in the sample also encode this CDR3. The chain links TRBV11-3 to TRBJ1-3, with 9 bases that match TRBD1. The trim removed 5 bases at V and 4 bases at J, leaving 6 bases unmatched. CDR3 length equals 15 residues. Germline V CDR1 and CDR2: SGHNT, YENEEA. CDR3 amino acids: CASSPGQGPGNTIYF. CDR3 in DNA: TGTGCCAGCAGCCCTGGACAGGGGCCAGGAAACACCATATATTTT.

The chain employs TRBV9 and TRBJ1-4; TRBD1 might be the D (5 bases). Per germline, CDR1 SGDLS and CDR2 YYNGEE. The CDR3 loop spans 19 amino acids. The V and J ends lost 0 bases and 0 bases respectively, with 18 bases between them. In nucleotides, the CDR3 is TGTGCCAGCAGCGTAGGGCCAGGGCCCTCGGGAGCAACTAATGAAAAACTGTTTTTT. It yields the protein CASSVGPGPSGATNEKLFF.

The chain carries TRBV7-6 and TRBJ2-7, with 10 positions matching TRBD2. The CDR3 has 18 residues. The junction had 8 bases not matched to a gene; V was cut back by 0 bases and J by 0 bases. The V gene's germline CDR1 is SGHVS and CDR2 FNYEAQ. The CDR3 loop is CASSLAVAGGPSSYEQYF. The CDR3 DNA reads TGTGCCAGCAGCTTAGCGGTAGCGGGAGGCCCTAGCTCCTACGAGCAGTACTTC.

The rearrangement links TRBV19 to TRBJ2-6; 7 positions match TRBD1. Unmatched junction bases numbered 12, after V lost 4 bases and J lost 0 bases. Per the germline V gene, CDR1 is LNHDA and CDR2 is SQIVND (reference sequence). The CDR3 spans 19 residues. CDR3 protein: CASSKPGGTGSSGANVLTF. CDR3 nucleotide sequence: TGTGCCAGTAGTAAGCCAGGGGGTACGGGGAGCTCTGGGGCCAACGTCCTGACTTTC.

This chain connects TRBV7-3 to TRBJ2-3; maybe TRBD1 (5 bases). The V gene lost 6 bases and the J gene lost 4 bases, with 11 bases spanning the gap. This CDR3 comprises 13 residues. Germline CDR1 reads SGHTA; CDR2 reads FQGTGA. The CDR3 sequence is CASSRAGPDTQYF. The CDR3 DNA reads as TGTGCCAGCAGTCGCGCAGGGCCAGATACGCAGTATTTT.